This T cell receptor beta chain stems from a study of a mutant IDH1 vaccine in newly diagnosed glioma. Study as a whole: Vaccines were first given 4-6 weeks after radiotherapy alone, or with temozolomide cycles.

The CDR3 loop spans 14 amino acids. The germline V and J ends were trimmed by 2 bases and 14 bases, with 16 bases remaining between them. Germline V lookup: CDR1 SGHTA, CDR2 FQGNSA. Concerning this clone itself: The antigen is unknown.

Time point in this sample: week 11, during vaccination. Vaccination comprised doses that each held 300 ug of mutant IDH1 20-mer peptide, plus topical imiquimod. Assay used: immunoSEQ multiplex PCR; TCRdb lists only in-frame clones, some missing. This sample has tens of thousands of clones, with under 90% found just once. The sequenced sample was PBMCs, obtained from a glioma patient whose treatment included an IDH1 peptide vaccine. This TCR was recovered from a man aged 45-65 years with glioma. The chain links TRBV7-2 to TRBJ1-6; D gene ambiguous. The CDR3 nucleotides read TGTGCCAGCAGCTTACCAAACAGCGGTAGGACCCTCCACTTT. Translating gives CASSLPNSGRTLHF.